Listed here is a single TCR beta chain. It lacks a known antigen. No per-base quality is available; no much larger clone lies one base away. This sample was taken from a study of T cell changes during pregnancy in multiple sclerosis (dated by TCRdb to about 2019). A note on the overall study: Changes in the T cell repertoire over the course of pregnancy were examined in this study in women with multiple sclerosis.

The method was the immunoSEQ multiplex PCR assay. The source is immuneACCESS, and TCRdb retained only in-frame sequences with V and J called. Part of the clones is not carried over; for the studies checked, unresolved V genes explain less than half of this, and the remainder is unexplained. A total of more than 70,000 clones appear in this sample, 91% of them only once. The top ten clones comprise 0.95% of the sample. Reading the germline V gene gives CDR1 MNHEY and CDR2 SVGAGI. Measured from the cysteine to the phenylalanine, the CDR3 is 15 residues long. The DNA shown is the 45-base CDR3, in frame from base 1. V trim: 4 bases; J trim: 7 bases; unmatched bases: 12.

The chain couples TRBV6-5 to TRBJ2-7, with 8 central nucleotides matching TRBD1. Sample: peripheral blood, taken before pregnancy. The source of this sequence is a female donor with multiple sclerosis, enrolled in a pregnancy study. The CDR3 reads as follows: CASSLSGQGSLEQYF. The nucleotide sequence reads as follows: TGTGCCAGCAGTTTAAGCGGACAGGGATCCTTGGAGCAGTACTTC.